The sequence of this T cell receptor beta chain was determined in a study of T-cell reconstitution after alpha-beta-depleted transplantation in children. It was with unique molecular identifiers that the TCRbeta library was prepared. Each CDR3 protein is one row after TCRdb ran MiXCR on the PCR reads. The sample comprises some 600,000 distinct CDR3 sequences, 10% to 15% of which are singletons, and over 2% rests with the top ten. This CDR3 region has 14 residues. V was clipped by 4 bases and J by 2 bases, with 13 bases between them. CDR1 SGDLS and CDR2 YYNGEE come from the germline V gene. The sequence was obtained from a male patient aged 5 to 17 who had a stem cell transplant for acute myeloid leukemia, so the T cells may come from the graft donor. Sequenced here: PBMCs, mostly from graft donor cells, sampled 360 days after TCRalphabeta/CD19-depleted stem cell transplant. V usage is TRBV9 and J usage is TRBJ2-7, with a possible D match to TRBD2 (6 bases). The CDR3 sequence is CASSRDSAPYEQYF. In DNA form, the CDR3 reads TGTGCCAGCAGCCGGGACTCCGCTCCCTACGAGCAGTACTTC. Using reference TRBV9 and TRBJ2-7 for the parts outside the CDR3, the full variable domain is DSGVTQTPKHLITATGQRVTLRCSPRSGDLSVYWYQQSLDQGLQFLIQYYNGEERAKGNILERFSAQQFPDLHSELNLSSLELGDSALYFCASSRDSAPYEQYFGPGTRLTVT.